A single sample is the source of the 30 T cell receptor beta chains below, sequenced in a study of T cell responses to AZD1222 COVID-19 vaccine. Sequencing used immunoSEQ multiplex PCR; TCRdb keeps in-frame clones, though not all of them. The repertoire holds under 200,000 clones, 94% seen once, with about 0.64% in the top ten. Sequenced here: peripheral blood, sampled on day 0 of AZD1222 vaccination. The receptors originated from an adult in good health.

This sequence joins TRBV9 and TRBJ1-2; TRBD1 might be the D (5 bases). Germline assignment: CDR1 SGDLS and CDR2 YYNGEE. This CDR3 spans 13 amino acids. Trimming pared 3 bases from V and 6 bases from J, leaving 12 bases between. The CDR3 bases are TGTGCCAGCAGCGCGAAGATCAGGGATGGCTACACCTTC. Translating gives CASSAKIRDGYTF. The whole variable domain, remainder taken from reference TRBV9 and TRBJ1-2, is DSGVTQTPKHLITATGQRVTLRCSPRSGDLSVYWYQQSLDQGLQFLIQYYNGEERAKGNILERFSAQQFPDLHSELNLSSLELGDSALYFCASSAKIRDGYTFGSGTRLTVV.

This sequence joins TRBV10-2 and TRBJ2-1; D not resolved. The CDR3 runs 13 residues. CDR1 and CDR2 (germline): WSHSY, SAAADI. With 10 bases removed from V and 8 bases from J, the gap between germline ends came to 18 bases. This chain's CDR3 is CATRLPRRDEQFF. The CDR3 nucleotides are TGCGCCACCAGACTCCCAAGGAGAGATGAGCAGTTCTTC.

V is TRBV19 and J is TRBJ2-7; D gene ambiguous. Germline-derived CDR1 and CDR2 are LNHDA and SQIVND (reference sequence). The germline V and J ends were trimmed by 4 bases and 2 bases, with 6 bases remaining between them. This CDR3 has 12 amino acids. The CDR3, as DNA: TGTGCCAGTAGTACAAATCCCTACGAGCAGTACTTC. Protein product: CASSTNPYEQYF.

The count of this clone is one. The chain has TRBV9 and TRBJ1-1; TRBD1 agrees at 9 bases. V shed 3 bases, J shed 8 bases, and the junction held 2 bases outside the gene matches. The CDR3 spans 12 residues. Germline V gene lookup returns CDR1 SGDLS and CDR2 YYNGEE. The CDR3 here is CASSGGQGEAFF. CDR3 sequence (DNA): TGTGCCAGCAGCGGGGGACAGGGAGAAGCTTTCTTT.

This CDR3 is CASSTSGSGETQYF. The CDR3 DNA is TGCGCCAGCAGCACTAGCGGGAGTGGGGAGACCCAGTACTTC. The gene calls are TRBV5-1 and TRBJ2-5; 11 bases fit TRBD2. CDR3 length: 14 amino acids. Trimming at V came to 4 bases and at J to 5 bases, leaving 4 bases not matched to a gene. The V gene's germline CDR1 is SGHRS and CDR2 YFSETQ.

The chain recombines TRBV5-1 with TRBJ2-2, with a weak D call TRBD1 (5 bases). The CDR3 spans 13 residues. Germline CDR1 SGHRS, CDR2 YFSETQ. V gave up 0 bases and J gave up 5 bases, with 5 bases separating them. The CDR3 DNA follows: TGCGCCAGCAGCTTGGCAGGGACCGGGGAGCTGTTTTTT. Amino acid sequence: CASSLAGTGELFF.

This clone was detected once. The CDR3 region is CASTETGGRGGYTF. The CDR3 bases are TGTGCCAGCACTGAGACAGGGGGCAGGGGTGGCTACACCTTC. The chain combines TRBV2 with TRBJ1-2, with 10 nucleotides matching TRBD1. Germline loops: CDR1 SNHLY, CDR2 FYNNEI. J was trimmed by 7 bases and V by 7 bases; bases with no gene match: 9. CDR3 length: 14 residues.

CDR3 protein: CASSPLGLAVYNEQFF. For the CDR3, the DNA is TGTGCCAGCAGCCCCCTGGGACTAGCGGTATACAATGAGCAGTTCTTC. The V call is TRBV3-1 (or the pseudogene TRBV3-2), the J call TRBJ2-1, with 11 bases aligning to TRBD2. The CDR3 runs 16 residues. Germline assignment: CDR1 LGHDT and CDR2 YNNKEL (reference sequence). V dropped 4 bases and J dropped 4; count of bases not matched to a gene: 6.

The chain recombines TRBV18 with TRBJ2-1, with 12 bases identical to TRBD2. The CDR3 contains 15 residues. CDR1 and CDR2 (germline): KGHSH, LQKENI. Trimming removed 0 bases from V and 8 bases from J; junction bases left unmatched: 2. The chain's CDR3 is CASSPPTSGGHEQFF. The CDR3 nucleotides are TGTGCCAGCTCACCACCGACTAGCGGGGGCCATGAGCAGTTCTTC. The full variable domain, with the rest looked up from reference TRBV18 and TRBJ2-1, is NAGVMQNPRHLVRRRGQEARLRCSPMKGHSHVYWYRQLPEEGLKFMVYLQKENIIDESGMPKERFSAEFPKEGPSILRIQQVVRGDSAAYFCASSPPTSGGHEQFFGPGTRLTVL.

The chain carries TRBV28 and TRBJ2-5, with 13 bases identical to TRBD2. Germline V gene sequence: CDR1 MDHEN, CDR2 SYDVKM. V trimming: 7 bases; J trimming: 4 bases; junction bases outside the gene matches: 6. The CDR3 consists of 15 residues. The CDR3 protein is CASIRTSGRAETQYF. The CDR3 DNA is TGTGCCAGCATTAGAACTAGCGGGAGGGCAGAGACCCAGTACTTC.

The chain recombines TRBV28 with TRBJ2-7, with 9 bases identical to TRBD2. CDR1 and CDR2 from the germline V gene are MDHEN and SYDVKM. CDR3 size: 14 residues. V shed 6 bases and J 3 bases; nucleotides not matched to a gene: 6. The CDR3 region is CASSLAGADYEQYF. The CDR3 region has the DNA TGTGCCAGCAGCTTAGCGGGGGCGGACTACGAGCAGTACTTC.

The chain couples TRBV5-1 to TRBJ1-2, with D tentatively TRBD1 (5 bases). CDR1 is SGHRS, CDR2 YFSETQ, per germline. The CDR3 consists of 13 residues. Trimming took 0 bases from V and 4 from J, leaving 7 bases between them. DNA of the CDR3: TGCGCCAGCAGCTTGGAGGGGACCTATGGCTACACCTTC. It specifies CASSLEGTYGYTF.

The genes are TRBV5-5 and TRBJ2-3, with D unclear. The CDR3 is made up of 14 amino acids. V shed 4 bases and J shed 2 bases, with 11 bases lying between them. Germline CDR1 and CDR2: SGHKS and YYEKEE (reference sequence). CDR3 amino acids: CASSQGRNTDTQYF. CDR3 DNA sequence: TGTGCCAGCAGCCAAGGGCGGAACACAGATACGCAGTATTTT.

The CDR3 bases are TGTGCCAGCAGTCCCTCCCGGGGGAGCGGATATTGGGTGAACACTGAAGCTTTCTTT. As protein: CASSPSRGSGYWVNTEAFF. The chain uses TRBV28 and TRBJ1-1, with D possibly being TRBD1 (5 bases). CDR3 size: 19 residues. With 5 bases removed from V and 0 bases from J, the gap between germline ends came to 25 bases. Germline CDR1 reads MDHEN; CDR2 reads SYDVKM.

This sequence joins TRBV29-1 and TRBJ1-4, with D perhaps matching TRBD1 (5 bases). The CDR3 is 14 residues long. CDR1 is SQVTM and CDR2 is ANQGSEA in the germline V gene. The ends were cut back, 4 bases at V and 2 bases at J, with 11 bases in the middle. The CDR3 here is CSVAGRHTNEKLFF. The CDR3 nucleotides are TGCAGCGTTGCAGGGCGCCACACTAATGAAAAACTGTTTTTT.

DNA for the CDR3: TGTGCCAGCAGATTGGACAGGGAATCCTACGAGCAGTACTTC. Its translation: CASRLDRESYEQYF. This chain joins TRBV6-5 and TRBJ2-7, with 8 bases identical to TRBD1. Unmatched junction bases numbered 5, after V lost 6 bases and J lost 1 base. Germline V lookup: CDR1 MNHEY, CDR2 SVGAGI. The CDR3 extends over 14 amino acids.

The chain employs TRBV25-1 and TRBJ2-7; D could derive from TRBD1 or TRBD2 (6 bases each). Trimming took off 1 base at V and 5 bases at J, with 18 bases between the two ends. The length of the CDR3 is 16 residues. CDR1 is MGHDK and CDR2 is SYGVNS in the germline V gene. This CDR3 is CASSESGTGRYHEQYF. CDR3 nucleotide sequence: TGTGCCAGCAGTGAATCGGGTACAGGGAGGTATCACGAGCAGTACTTC.

This clone was counted once. In the same sample, other DNA sequences code for this CDR3. This chain uses TRBV27 with TRBJ1-2; possibly TRBD1 for D (6 bases). CDR3 length equals 12 residues. Per germline, CDR1 MNHEY and CDR2 SMNVEV (reference sequence). V was pared by 5 bases and J by 5 bases, with 9 bases between. CDR3 in DNA: TGTGCCAGCAGTCAACAGGGTTATGGCTACACCTTC. Translated: CASSQQGYGYTF.

The rearrangement uses TRBV7-9 and TRBJ1-1; 7 nucleotides agree with TRBD1. The CDR3 length is 16 residues. V dropped 0 bases and J dropped 3; count of bases not matched to a gene: 7. Per germline, CDR1 SEHNR and CDR2 FQNEAQ (reference sequence). The CDR3 region has the DNA TGTGCCAGCAGCTTAGCCGAGACAGGGAAGGACACTGAAGCTTTCTTT. Its protein product is CASSLAETGKDTEAFF.

The chain combines TRBV4-1 with TRBJ2-7; tentatively, D is TRBD1 (6 bases). The V and J ends lost 6 bases and 1 base respectively, with 13 bases between them. This CDR3 has 14 residues. Germline V gives CDR1 MGHRA, CDR2 YSYEKL. The CDR3 spells CASSQMTGSYEQYF. For the CDR3, the DNA is TGCGCCAGCAGTCAAATGACAGGTTCCTACGAGCAGTACTTC.

V usage is TRBV27 and J usage is TRBJ2-1, with 13 bases that match TRBD2. The trim removed 6 bases at V and 9 bases at J, leaving 8 bases unmatched. In germline, CDR1 is MNHEY, CDR2 SMNVEV (reference sequence). This CDR3 region has 15 residues. For the CDR3, the DNA is TGTGCCAGCAGCCGGACTAGCGGGAGCTTGGGTGAGCAGTTCTTC. Residues: CASSRTSGSLGEQFF.

The V and J genes are TRBV28 and TRBJ1-1, with D hard to call. Trimming took 6 bases from V and 10 from J, leaving 15 bases between them. The germline CDR1 and CDR2 sequences are MDHEN and SYDVKM. The CDR3 is made up of 12 amino acids. This CDR3 reads CASRFPSESAFF. As DNA, the CDR3 is TGTGCCAGCAGATTCCCTTCCGAGTCAGCTTTCTTT.

The V gene is TRBV15, the J gene TRBJ1-1; TRBD1 aligns across 9 bases. V lost 2 bases to trimming and J lost 10 bases; unmatched junction nucleotides: 2. The CDR3 consists of 12 residues. From germline, CDR1 is LNHNV and CDR2 YYDKDF (reference sequence). The CDR3 sequence: CATSRTGGRAFF. The CDR3 DNA reads TGTGCCACCAGCAGAACAGGGGGCAGAGCTTTCTTT.

V and J are TRBV3-1 (or the pseudogene TRBV3-2) and TRBJ2-7; 9 positions match TRBD2. The V gene end was trimmed by 0 bases and the J gene end by 3 bases; junction bases not matched to a gene: 6. The CDR3 is 16 amino acids. The germline V gene encodes CDR1 LGHDT and CDR2 YNNKEL (reference sequence). CDR3 nucleotide sequence: TGTGCCAGCAGCCAAGAAGGGCTAGCGGGAATCTACGAGCAGTACTTC. Encoded protein: CASSQEGLAGIYEQYF.

The genes are TRBV13 and TRBJ2-3; D is uncertain. Looked up from germline, CDR1 is PRHDT and CDR2 is FYEKMQ (reference sequence). Deletions cut 5 bases from V and 3 bases from J, with 12 bases between. The CDR3 totals 14 residues. The CDR3 protein is CASSPLGGTDTQYF. CDR3 DNA sequence: TGTGCCAGCAGCCCCCTGGGCGGAACAGATACGCAGTATTTT.

V is TRBV3-1 (or the pseudogene TRBV3-2) and J is TRBJ1-5; 7 nucleotides match TRBD1. The CDR3 covers 16 residues. V lost 0 bases to trimming and J lost 5 bases; unmatched junction nucleotides: 7. Germline CDR1 LGHDT, CDR2 YNNKEL (reference sequence). This CDR3 is CASSQDGSGGHQPQHF. The CDR3 bases are TGTGCCAGCAGCCAAGACGGGTCAGGGGGGCATCAGCCCCAGCATTTT.

V gene TRBV4-2 combines with J gene TRBJ1-1, with D perhaps TRBD1 (5 bases). Trimming left V 2 bases short and J 5 bases short, with 15 bases between. The CDR3 consists of 15 residues. Germline loops: CDR1 LGHNA, CDR2 YNFKEQ. This CDR3 reads CASSQISPGQTEAFF. The CDR3 DNA follows: TGTGCCAGCAGCCAAATATCCCCAGGGCAAACTGAAGCTTTCTTT.

The chain employs TRBV5-5 and TRBJ1-2; 9 bases map to TRBD1. The CDR3 is made up of 14 amino acids. J lost 3 bases, V lost 4 bases, and 4 bases had no gene match. Germline V gene sequence: CDR1 SGHKS, CDR2 YYEKEE (reference sequence). The CDR3 DNA is TGTGCCAGCAGCCCACAGGGGGCTGACTATGGCTACACCTTC. It codes for CASSPQGADYGYTF.

CDR3 in DNA: TGTGCCAGCAGCCAAGATGCGGACACCGGGGAGCTGTTTTTT. Its protein product is CASSQDADTGELFF. The gene calls are TRBV4-2 and TRBJ2-2; D is uncertain. The CDR3 length is 14 residues. Germline V CDR1 and CDR2: LGHNA, YNFKEQ. Trimming took 0 bases from V and 3 from J, leaving 5 bases between them.

V usage is TRBV19 and J usage is TRBJ1-5, with TRBD1 identical over 7 bases. V shed 0 bases, J shed 0 bases, and the junction held 5 bases outside the gene matches. Germline V gene lookup returns CDR1 LNHDA and CDR2 SQIVND (reference sequence). The CDR3 length is 17 residues. The CDR3 sequence is CASSIEKGGNSNQPQHF. CDR3 DNA sequence: TGTGCCAGTAGTATAGAAAAAGGGGGCAATAGCAATCAGCCCCAGCATTTT.